This T cell receptor beta chain was captured in a study of patients and donors after allogeneic stem cell transplantation. Deletions cut 4 bases from V and 5 bases from J, with 9 bases between. From germline, CDR1 is KGHSH and CDR2 LQKENI. This CDR3 comprises 13 residues. TCRdb independently ran MiXCR on the RT-PCR reads; one entry per CDR3 protein. Of about 230,000 distinct CDR3 sequences listed, 11% to 15% are singletons. The sequence derives from a human donor who was either an allogeneic HSCT recipient or a stem cell or donor lymphocyte infusion donor (not recorded which). It is not recorded whose cells these are; they may come from a transplant donor. Specimen: blood, either unsorted or a sorted T cell fraction (not recorded which). This chain connects TRBV18 to TRBJ1-5; D call uncertain. The CDR3 spells CASSLDGDQPQHF. CDR3 bases: TGTGCCAGCTCACTAGACGGGGATCAGCCCCAGCATTTT.